This T cell receptor beta chain originates from a study of T cell responses to AZD1222 COVID-19 vaccine. Looking at the study overall: Researchers grouped second doses given at about 4 or about 12 weeks into one pool. Study-level points and caveats: In the spike-specific TCR repertoire, nearly half reportedly target unmutated variant regions. Only after the peak T cell response were repertoires sampled. Donors, mostly white British, included more females; clonal diversity was possibly underestimated.

Here immunoSEQ multiplex PCR was the method, and the copy in TCRdb shows in-frame clones only, minus some. The profile shows roughly 130,000 clones, 85% to 90% of them singletons. Only a few counts were recorded for this clone. As yet, its antigen is unknown. The sample in question was peripheral blood, obtained on day 0 of AZD1222 vaccination. This clonotype was sampled from an adult in good health.

CDR3 nucleotides: TGTGCCAGCAGTCCACGGGACAGGGAAATAGGCACCTACGAGCAGTACTTC. The encoded protein is CASSPRDREIGTYEQYF. This chain connects TRBV6-2 or TRBV6-3 to TRBJ2-7; 9 bases align to TRBD1. J lost 2 bases, V lost 5 bases, and 13 bases had no gene match. This CDR3 has 17 residues. Germline V gene sequence: CDR1 MNHEY, CDR2 SVGEGT.